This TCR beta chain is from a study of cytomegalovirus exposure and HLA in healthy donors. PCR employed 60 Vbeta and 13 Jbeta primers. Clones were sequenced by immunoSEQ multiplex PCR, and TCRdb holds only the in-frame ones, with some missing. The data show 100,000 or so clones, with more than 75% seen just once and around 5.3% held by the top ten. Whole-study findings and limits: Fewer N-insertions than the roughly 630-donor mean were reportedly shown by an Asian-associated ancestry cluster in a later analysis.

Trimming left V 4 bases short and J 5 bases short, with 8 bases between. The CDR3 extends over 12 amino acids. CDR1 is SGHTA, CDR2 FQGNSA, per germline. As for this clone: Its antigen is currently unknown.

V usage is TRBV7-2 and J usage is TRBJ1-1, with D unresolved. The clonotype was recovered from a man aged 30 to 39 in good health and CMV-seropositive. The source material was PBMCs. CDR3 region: CASSSRVTEAFF. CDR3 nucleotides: TGTGCCAGCAGCTCCCGCGTGACTGAAGCTTTCTTT. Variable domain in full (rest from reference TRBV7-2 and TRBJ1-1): GAGVSQSPSNKVTEKGKDVELRCDPISGHTALYWYRQSLGQGLEFLIYFQGNSAPDKSGLPSDRFSAERTGGSVSTLTIQRTQQEDSAVYLCASSSRVTEAFFGQGTRLTVV.